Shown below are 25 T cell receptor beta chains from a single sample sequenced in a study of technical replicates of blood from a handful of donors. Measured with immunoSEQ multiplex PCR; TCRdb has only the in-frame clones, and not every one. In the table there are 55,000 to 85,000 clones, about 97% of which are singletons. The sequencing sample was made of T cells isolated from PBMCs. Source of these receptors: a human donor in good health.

The chain's CDR3 is CASSLDSGPYEQYF. The CDR3 nucleotides are TGCGCCAGCAGCTTGGATAGCGGTCCCTACGAGCAGTACTTC. The chain combines TRBV5-1 with TRBJ2-7; the D gene is possibly TRBD2 (6 bases). The CDR3 is 14 amino acids. Germline CDR1 SGHRS, CDR2 YFSETQ. Deletions cut 0 bases from V and 2 bases from J, with 9 bases between.

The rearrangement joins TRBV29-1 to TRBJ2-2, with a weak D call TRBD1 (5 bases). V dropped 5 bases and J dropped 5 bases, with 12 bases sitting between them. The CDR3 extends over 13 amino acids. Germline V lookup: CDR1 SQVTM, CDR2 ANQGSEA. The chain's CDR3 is CSVTPQATGELFF. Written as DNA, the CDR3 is TGCAGCGTTACCCCACAGGCGACCGGGGAGCTGTTTTTT.

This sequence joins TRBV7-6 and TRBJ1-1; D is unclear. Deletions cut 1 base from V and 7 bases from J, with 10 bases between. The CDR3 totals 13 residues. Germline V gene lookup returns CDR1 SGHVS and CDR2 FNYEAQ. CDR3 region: CASSLEYINEAFF. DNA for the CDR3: TGTGCCAGCAGCTTAGAATACATAAATGAAGCTTTCTTT.

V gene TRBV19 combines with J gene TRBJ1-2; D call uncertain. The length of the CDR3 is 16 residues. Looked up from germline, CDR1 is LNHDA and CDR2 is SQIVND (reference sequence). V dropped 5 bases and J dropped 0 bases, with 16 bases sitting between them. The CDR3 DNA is TGTGCCAGTAGTCCCCTGGCAGGCCTTTCTAACTATGGCTACACCTTC. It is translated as CASSPLAGLSNYGYTF.

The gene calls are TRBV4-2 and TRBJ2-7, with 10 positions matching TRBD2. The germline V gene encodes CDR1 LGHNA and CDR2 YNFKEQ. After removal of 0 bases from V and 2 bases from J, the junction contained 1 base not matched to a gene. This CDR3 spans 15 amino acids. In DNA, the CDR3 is TGTGCCAGCAGCCAAGAACTAGCGGGACCCTACGAGCAGTACTTC. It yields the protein CASSQELAGPYEQYF.

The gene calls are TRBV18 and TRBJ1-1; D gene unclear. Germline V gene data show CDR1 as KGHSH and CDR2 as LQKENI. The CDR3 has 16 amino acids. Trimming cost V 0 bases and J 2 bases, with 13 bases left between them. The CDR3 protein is CASSPPGLGSNTEAFF. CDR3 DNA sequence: TGTGCCAGCTCACCACCAGGACTCGGTAGCAACACTGAAGCTTTCTTT.

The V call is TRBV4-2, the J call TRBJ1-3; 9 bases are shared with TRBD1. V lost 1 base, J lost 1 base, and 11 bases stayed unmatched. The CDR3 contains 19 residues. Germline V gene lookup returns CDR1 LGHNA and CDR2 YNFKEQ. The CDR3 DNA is TGTGCCAGCAGCCAAGTACCTCGGGACAGGGCCCTTTCTGGAAACACCATATATTTT. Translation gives CASSQVPRDRALSGNTIYF.

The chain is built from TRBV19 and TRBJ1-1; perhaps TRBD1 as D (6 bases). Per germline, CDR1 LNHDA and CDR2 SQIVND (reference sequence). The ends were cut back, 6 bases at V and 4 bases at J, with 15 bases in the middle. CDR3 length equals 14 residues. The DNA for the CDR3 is TGTGCCAGTAGCTCCAGGGGAGGGGGCACTGAAGCTTTCTTT. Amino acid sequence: CASSSRGGGTEAFF.

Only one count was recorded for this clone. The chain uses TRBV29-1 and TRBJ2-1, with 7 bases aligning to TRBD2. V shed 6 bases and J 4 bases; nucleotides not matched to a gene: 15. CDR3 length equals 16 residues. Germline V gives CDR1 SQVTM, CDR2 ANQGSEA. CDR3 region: CSVYQLEGGLYNEQFF. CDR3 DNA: TGCAGCGTCTATCAGCTGGAGGGAGGGCTATACAATGAGCAGTTCTTC.

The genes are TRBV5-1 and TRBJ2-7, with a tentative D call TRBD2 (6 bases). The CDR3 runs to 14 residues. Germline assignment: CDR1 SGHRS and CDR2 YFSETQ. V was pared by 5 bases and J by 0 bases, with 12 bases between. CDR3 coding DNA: TGCGCCAGCAGTGGGACTCCGAGCTCCTACGAGCAGTACTTC. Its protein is CASSGTPSSYEQYF.

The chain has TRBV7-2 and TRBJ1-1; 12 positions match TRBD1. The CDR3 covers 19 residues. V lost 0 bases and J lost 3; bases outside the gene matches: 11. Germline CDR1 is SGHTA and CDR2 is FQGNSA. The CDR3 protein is CASSLALGQGARVDTEAFF. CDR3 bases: TGTGCCAGCAGCTTAGCTTTGGGACAGGGGGCGAGGGTGGACACTGAAGCTTTCTTT.

The DNA of the CDR3 is TGTGCCAGTAGCGTAGAAACTAGCGGGCCTCAAGAGACCCAGTACTTC. Translating gives CASSVETSGPQETQYF. V is TRBV19 and J is TRBJ2-5; 9 positions match TRBD2. V was pared by 6 bases and J by 2 bases, with 10 bases of the junction left unmatched. Germline CDR1 is LNHDA and CDR2 is SQIVND (reference sequence). The CDR3 contains 16 residues.

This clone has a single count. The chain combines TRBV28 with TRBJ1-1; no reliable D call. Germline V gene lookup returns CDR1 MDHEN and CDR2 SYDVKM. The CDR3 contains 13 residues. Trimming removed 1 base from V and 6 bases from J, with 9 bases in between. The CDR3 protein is CASSLLVAAEAFF. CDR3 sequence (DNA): TGTGCCAGCAGTTTATTGGTGGCGGCTGAAGCTTTCTTT. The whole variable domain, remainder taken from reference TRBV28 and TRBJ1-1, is DVKVTQSSRYLVKRTGEKVFLECVQDMDHENMFWYRQDPGLGLRLIYFSYDVKMKEKGDIPEGYSVSREKKERFSLILESASTNQTSMYLCASSLLVAAEAFFGQGTRLTVV.

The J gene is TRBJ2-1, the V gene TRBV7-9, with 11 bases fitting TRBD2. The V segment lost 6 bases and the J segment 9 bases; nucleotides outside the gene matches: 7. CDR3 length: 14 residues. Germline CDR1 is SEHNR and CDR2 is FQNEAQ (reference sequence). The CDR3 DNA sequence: TGTGCCAGCAGATGGGGTAGCGGGAGGGGTGAGCAGTTCTTC. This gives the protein CASRWGSGRGEQFF.

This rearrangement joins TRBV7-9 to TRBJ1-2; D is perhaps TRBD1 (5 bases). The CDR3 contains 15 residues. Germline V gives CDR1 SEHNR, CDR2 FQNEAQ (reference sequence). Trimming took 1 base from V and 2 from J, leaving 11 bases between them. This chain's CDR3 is CASSLGEGLNYGYTF. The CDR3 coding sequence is TGTGCCAGCAGCTTAGGGGAGGGACTCAACTATGGCTACACCTTC.

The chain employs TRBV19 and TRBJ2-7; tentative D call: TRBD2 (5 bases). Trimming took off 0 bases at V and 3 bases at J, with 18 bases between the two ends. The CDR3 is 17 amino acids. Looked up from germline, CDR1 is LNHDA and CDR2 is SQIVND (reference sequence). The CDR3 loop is CASSIDGFREGNYEQYF. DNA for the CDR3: TGTGCCAGTAGTATAGATGGTTTTCGGGAAGGGAACTACGAGCAGTACTTC. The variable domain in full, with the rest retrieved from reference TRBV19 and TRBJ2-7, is DGGITQSPKYLFRKEGQNVTLSCEQNLNHDAMYWYRQDPGQGLRLIYYSQIVNDFQKGDIAEGYSVSREKKESFPLTVTSAQKNPTAFYLCASSIDGFREGNYEQYFGPGTRLTVT.

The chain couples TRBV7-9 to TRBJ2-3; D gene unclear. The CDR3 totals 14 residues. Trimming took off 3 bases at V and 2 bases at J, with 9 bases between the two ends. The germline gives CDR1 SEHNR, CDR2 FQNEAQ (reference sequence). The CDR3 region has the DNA TGTGCCAGCAGCTTTATCGGTTACACAGATACGCAGTATTTT. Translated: CASSFIGYTDTQYF.

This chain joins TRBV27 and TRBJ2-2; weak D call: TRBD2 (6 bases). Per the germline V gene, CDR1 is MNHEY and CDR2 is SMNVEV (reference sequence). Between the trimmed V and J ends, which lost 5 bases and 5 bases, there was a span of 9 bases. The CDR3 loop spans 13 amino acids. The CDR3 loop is CASSPSGTGELFF. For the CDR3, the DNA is TGTGCCAGCAGTCCAAGCGGGACCGGGGAGCTGTTTTTT.

This chain's CDR3 is CASSQEAGGYYEQYF. The CDR3 DNA sequence: TGTGCCAGCAGCCAGGAGGCAGGGGGTTACTACGAGCAGTACTTC. This chain connects TRBV9 to TRBJ2-7; TRBD1 aligns across 7 bases. Germline V gene sequence: CDR1 SGDLS, CDR2 YYNGEE. V trimming: 4 bases; J trimming: 3 bases; junction bases outside the gene matches: 10. The CDR3 totals 15 residues.

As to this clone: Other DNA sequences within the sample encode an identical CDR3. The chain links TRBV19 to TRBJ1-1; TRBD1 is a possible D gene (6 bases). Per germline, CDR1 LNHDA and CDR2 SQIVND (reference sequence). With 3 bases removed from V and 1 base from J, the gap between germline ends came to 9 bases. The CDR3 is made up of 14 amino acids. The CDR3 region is CASSIGQRNTEAFF. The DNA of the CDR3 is TGTGCCAGTAGTATCGGACAGCGGAACACTGAAGCTTTCTTT.

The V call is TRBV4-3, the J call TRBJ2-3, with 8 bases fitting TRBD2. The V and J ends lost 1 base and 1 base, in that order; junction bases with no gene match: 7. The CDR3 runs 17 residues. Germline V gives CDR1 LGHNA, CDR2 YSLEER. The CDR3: CASSQVLAGRGTDTQYF. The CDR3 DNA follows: TGCGCCAGCAGCCAAGTCTTAGCGGGAAGGGGCACAGATACGCAGTATTTT.

This CDR3 is CASSISDTGANVLTF. CDR3 nucleotide sequence: TGTGCCAGTAGTATTTCTGACACTGGGGCCAACGTCCTGACTTTC. The chain couples TRBV19 to TRBJ2-6, with D uncertain. With 3 bases removed from V and 2 bases from J, the gap between germline ends came to 8 bases. CDR1 LNHDA and CDR2 SQIVND come from the germline V gene (reference sequence). This CDR3 is built from 15 residues.

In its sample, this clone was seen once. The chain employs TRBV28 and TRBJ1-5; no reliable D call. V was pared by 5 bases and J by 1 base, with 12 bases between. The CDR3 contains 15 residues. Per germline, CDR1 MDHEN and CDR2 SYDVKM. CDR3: CASSPREWSNQPQHF. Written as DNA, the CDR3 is TGTGCCAGCAGTCCTAGGGAGTGGAGCAATCAGCCCCAGCATTTT.

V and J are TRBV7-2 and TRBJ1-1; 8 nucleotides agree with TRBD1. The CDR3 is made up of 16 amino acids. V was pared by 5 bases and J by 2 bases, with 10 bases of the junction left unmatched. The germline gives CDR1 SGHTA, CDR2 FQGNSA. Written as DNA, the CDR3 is TGTGCCAGCAGCCCAGGGGGCGGGAAAGGAAACACTGAAGCTTTCTTT. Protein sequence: CASSPGGGKGNTEAFF.

CDR3 sequence: CASSQESGGITRGEQYF. Here the CDR3 DNA reads TGCGCCAGCAGCCAAGAATCGGGGGGCATCACGCGAGGAGAGCAGTACTTC. The chain has TRBV4-3 and TRBJ2-7; tentatively, D is TRBD2 (7 bases). From germline, CDR1 is LGHNA and CDR2 YSLEER. This CDR3 has 17 amino acids. Trimming shortened V by 0 bases and J by 7 bases, and 22 bases separated the two germline ends.